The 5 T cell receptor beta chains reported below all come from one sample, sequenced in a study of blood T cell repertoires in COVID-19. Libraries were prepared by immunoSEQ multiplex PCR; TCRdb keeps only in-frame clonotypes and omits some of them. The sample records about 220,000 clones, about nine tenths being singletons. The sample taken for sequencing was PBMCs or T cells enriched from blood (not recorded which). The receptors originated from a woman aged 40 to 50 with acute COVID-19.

CDR3 bases: TGTGCCAGCCGACGGACAGGACCCTACGAGCAGTACTTC. It encodes CASRRTGPYEQYF. The V and J genes are TRBV6-5 and TRBJ2-7; 7 bases line up with TRBD1. Trimming at V came to 8 bases and at J to 2 bases, leaving 6 bases not matched to a gene. The CDR3 runs 13 residues. Germline V gives CDR1 MNHEY, CDR2 SVGAGI.

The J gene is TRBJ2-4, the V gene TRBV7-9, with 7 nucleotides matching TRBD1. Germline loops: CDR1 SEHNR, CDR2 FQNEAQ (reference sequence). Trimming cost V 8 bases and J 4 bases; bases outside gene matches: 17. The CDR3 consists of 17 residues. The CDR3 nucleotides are TGTGCCAGCGGCGCCTCCAAACAGGGGATGTGGAAAAACATTCAGTACTTC. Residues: CASGASKQGMWKNIQYF.

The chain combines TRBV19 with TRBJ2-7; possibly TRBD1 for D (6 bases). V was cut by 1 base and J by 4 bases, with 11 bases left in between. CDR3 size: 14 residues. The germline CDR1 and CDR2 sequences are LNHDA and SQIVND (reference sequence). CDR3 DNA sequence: TGTGCCAGTAGTATAGGGGGCGGACAGTACGAGCAGTACTTC. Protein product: CASSIGGGQYEQYF.

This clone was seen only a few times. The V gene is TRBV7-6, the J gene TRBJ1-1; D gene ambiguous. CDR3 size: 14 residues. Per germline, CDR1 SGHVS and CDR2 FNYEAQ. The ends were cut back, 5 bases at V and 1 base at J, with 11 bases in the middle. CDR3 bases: TGTGCCAGCAGCCAGGCGGAGGGGAACACTGAAGCTTTCTTT. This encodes CASSQAEGNTEAFF.

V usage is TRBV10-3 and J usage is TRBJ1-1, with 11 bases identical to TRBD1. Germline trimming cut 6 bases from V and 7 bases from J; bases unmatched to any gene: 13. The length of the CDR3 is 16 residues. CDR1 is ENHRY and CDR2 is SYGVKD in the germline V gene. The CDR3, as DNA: TGTGCCATCAGCCACGGACAGGGGGCGAGTAATTTTGAAGCTTTCTTT. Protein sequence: CAISHGQGASNFEAFF.